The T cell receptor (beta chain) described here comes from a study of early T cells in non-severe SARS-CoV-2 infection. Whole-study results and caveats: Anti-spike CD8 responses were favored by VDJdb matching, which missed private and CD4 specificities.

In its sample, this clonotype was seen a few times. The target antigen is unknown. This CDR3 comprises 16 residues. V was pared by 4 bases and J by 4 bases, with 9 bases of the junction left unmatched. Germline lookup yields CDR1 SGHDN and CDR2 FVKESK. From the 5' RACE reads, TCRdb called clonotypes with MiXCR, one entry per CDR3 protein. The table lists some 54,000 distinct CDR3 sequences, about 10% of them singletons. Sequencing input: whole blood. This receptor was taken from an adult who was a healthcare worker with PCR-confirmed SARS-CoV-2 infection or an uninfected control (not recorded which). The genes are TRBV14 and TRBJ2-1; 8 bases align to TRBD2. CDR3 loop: CASSRIAGRLYNEQFF. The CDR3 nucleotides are TGTGCCAGCAGCCGGATAGCGGGGAGGCTTTACAATGAGCAGTTCTTC.